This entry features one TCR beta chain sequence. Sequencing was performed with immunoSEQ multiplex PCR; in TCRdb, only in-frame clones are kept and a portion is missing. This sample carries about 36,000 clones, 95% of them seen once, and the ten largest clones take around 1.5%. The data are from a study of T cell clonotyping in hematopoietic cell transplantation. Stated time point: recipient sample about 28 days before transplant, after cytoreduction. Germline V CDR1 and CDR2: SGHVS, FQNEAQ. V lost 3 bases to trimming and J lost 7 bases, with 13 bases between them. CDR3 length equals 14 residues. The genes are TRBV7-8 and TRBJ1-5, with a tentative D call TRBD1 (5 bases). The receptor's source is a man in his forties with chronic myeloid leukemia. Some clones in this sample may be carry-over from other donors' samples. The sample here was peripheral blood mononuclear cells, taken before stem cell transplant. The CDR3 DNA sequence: TGTGCCAGCAGCTTTGGGGCCCAGGAACAGCCCCAGCATTTT. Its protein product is CASSFGAQEQPQHF.